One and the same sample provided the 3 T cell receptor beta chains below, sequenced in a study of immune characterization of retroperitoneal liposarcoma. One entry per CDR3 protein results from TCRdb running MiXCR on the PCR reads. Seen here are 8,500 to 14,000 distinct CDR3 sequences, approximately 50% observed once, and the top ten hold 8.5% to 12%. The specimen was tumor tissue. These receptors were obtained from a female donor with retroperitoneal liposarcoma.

The CDR3 DNA follows: TGTGCCAGCAGTGAAGCGGGCACTAGCGGGAGGAGACGGGAGACCCAGTACTTC. It encodes CASSEAGTSGRRRETQYF. The rearrangement uses TRBV6-1 and TRBJ2-5; 12 positions match TRBD2. Per the germline V gene, CDR1 is MNHNS and CDR2 is SASEGT. CDR3 length: 18 amino acids. With 0 bases clipped from V and 5 bases from J, the junction kept 10 bases outside the gene matches.

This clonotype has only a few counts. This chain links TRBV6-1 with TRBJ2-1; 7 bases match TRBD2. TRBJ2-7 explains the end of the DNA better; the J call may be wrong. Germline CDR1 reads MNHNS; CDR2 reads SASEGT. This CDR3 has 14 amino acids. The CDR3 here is CASIPGGAVNEQYF. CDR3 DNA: TGTGCCAGCATTCCGGGGGGTGCGGTCAATGAGCAGTACTTC.

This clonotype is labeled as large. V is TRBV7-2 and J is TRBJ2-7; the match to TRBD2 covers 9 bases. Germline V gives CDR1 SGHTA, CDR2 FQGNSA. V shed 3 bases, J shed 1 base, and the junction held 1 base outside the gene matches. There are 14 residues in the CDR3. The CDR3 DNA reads TGTGCCAGCAGCTTTAGCGGGGGATCCTACGAGCAGTACTTC. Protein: CASSFSGGSYEQYF.